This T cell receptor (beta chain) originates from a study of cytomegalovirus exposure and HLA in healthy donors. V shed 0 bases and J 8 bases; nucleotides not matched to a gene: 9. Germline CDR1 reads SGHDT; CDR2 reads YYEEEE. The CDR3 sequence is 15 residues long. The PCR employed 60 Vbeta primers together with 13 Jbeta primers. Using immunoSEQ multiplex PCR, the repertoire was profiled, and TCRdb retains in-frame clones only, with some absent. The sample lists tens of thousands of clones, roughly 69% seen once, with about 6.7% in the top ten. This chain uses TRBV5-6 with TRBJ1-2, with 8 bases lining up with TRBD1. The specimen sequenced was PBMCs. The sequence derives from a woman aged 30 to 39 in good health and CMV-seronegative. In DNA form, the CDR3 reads TGTGCCAGCAGCTTGGGACAGGGGAGGAGAGTGGGCTACACCTTC. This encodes CASSLGQGRRVGYTF.